One sample yielded the 2 T cell receptor beta chains listed below, sequenced in a study of human T cells and chemical hapten exposure. TCRdb independently ran MiXCR on the RACE reads; one entry per CDR3 protein. The data hold 300,000 to 450,000 distinct CDR3 sequences, with approximately 5.8% observed a single time. Time point noted: pre-sensitization, week 0. Stated treatment: therapeutic diphenylcyclopropenone sensitization with weekly scalp DPC. The specimen was whole blood, collected in connection with sensitization to the hapten diphenylcyclopropenone (DPC). These receptors originate from a woman between 18 and 30 years old with alopecia areata. Some clones in this sample may be carry-over from other donors' samples.

The V call is TRBV4-2, the J call TRBJ2-3; 8 bases fit TRBD2. The trim removed 0 bases at V and 4 bases at J, leaving 9 bases unmatched. Germline values: CDR1 LGHNA, CDR2 YNFKEQ. The CDR3 totals 17 residues. CDR3 sequence: CASSQESKGLASDTQYF. In nucleotides, the CDR3 is TGTGCCAGCAGCCAAGAGTCGAAAGGACTAGCATCAGATACGCAGTATTTT.

This clonotype was seen more than once but under ten times. The rearrangement joins TRBV7-2 to TRBJ2-3; D is unclear. CDR3 size: 14 residues. Germline V gene sequence: CDR1 SGHTA, CDR2 FQGNSA. V was cut by 4 bases and J by 4 bases, with 12 bases left in between. The CDR3 nucleotides are TGTGCCAGCAGCTCAGTTTCAATTTCAGATACGCAGTATTTT. Translating it yields CASSSVSISDTQYF.